The T cell receptor beta chain described here comes from a study of cytomegalovirus exposure and HLA in healthy donors. Study-level findings and limits: Rarity characterized most TCR sequences, yet some public TCRs appeared in many donors. A later analysis found first-cohort TCR clusters tended to co-occur in the approximately 110 validation repertoires.

As for this clone: The antigen is not known.

Clones were sequenced by immunoSEQ multiplex PCR, and TCRdb holds only the in-frame ones, with some missing. This sample carries about 160,000 clones, nearly 90% of them seen once, and the ten largest clones take 4% to 5%. This CDR3 has 11 residues. The V and J ends lost 8 bases and 5 bases respectively, with 12 bases between them. The V gene's germline CDR1 is DFQATT and CDR2 SNEGSKA (reference sequence). This sequence was found in a young man in good health and CMV-seropositive. The sample comprised PBMCs. The rearrangement links TRBV20-1 to TRBJ1-2, with a possible D match to TRBD1 (5 bases). The CDR3 region has the DNA TGCAGTCTAGGGAGGGGATATGGCTACACCTTC. Translated: CSLGRGYGYTF.